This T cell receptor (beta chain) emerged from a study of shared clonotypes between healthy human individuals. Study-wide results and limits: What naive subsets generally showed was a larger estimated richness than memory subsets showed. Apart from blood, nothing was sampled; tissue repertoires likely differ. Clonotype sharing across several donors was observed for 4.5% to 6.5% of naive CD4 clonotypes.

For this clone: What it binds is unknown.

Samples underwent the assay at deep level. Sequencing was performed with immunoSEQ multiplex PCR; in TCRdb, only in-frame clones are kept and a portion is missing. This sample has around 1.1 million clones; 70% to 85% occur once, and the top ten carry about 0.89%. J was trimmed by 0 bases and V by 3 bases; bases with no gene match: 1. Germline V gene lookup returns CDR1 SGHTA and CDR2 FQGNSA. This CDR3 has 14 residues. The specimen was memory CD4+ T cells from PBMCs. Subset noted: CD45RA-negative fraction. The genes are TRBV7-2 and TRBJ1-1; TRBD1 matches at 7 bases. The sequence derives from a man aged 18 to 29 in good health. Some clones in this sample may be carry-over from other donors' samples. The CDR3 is CASSFQGVNTEAFF. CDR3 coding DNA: TGTGCCAGCAGCTTCCAGGGGGTGAACACTGAAGCTTTCTTT.